One sample yielded the 19 T cell receptor beta chains listed below, sequenced in a study of blood T cell repertoires in COVID-19. Only in-frame clones appear in the TCRdb table, and some are missing; sequencing was by immunoSEQ multiplex PCR. The sample lists fewer than 60,000 clones, about 82% occurring once. Source material: peripheral blood. The receptors were gathered from a woman over 75 with acute or convalescent COVID-19.

V is TRBV5-1 and J is TRBJ2-7; D not certain. The CDR3 length is 12 residues. Germline loops: CDR1 SGHRS, CDR2 YFSETQ. V gave up 0 bases and J gave up 4 bases, with 5 bases separating them. CDR3 DNA: TGCGCCAGCAGCTTGGGGCAGTACGAGCAGTACTTC. It translates to CASSLGQYEQYF.

The chain links TRBV6-5 to TRBJ1-6; D is perhaps TRBD1 (6 bases). V lost 6 bases to trimming and J lost 6 bases, with 12 bases between them. This CDR3 is built from 14 residues. Germline V gives CDR1 MNHEY, CDR2 SVGAGI. The CDR3 region has the DNA TGTGCCAGCAGATGGGACACGACTAATTCACCCCTCCACTTT. Its protein is CASRWDTTNSPLHF.

The V call is TRBV19, the J call TRBJ1-3; TRBD1 might be the D (5 bases). CDR1 LNHDA and CDR2 SQIVND come from the germline V gene (reference sequence). The CDR3 is 15 residues long. Trimming shortened V by 9 bases and J by 0 bases, and 15 bases separated the two germline ends. The CDR3 DNA is TGTGCCAGCAAAATCGGACATCACTCTGGAAACACCATATATTTT. It is translated as CASKIGHHSGNTIYF. Together with reference TRBV19 and TRBJ1-3, the CDR3 gives the full variable domain: DGGITQSPKYLFRKEGQNVTLSCEQNLNHDAMYWYRQDPGQGLRLIYYSQIVNDFQKGDIAEGYSVSREKKESFPLTVTSAQKNPTAFYLCASKIGHHSGNTIYFGEGSWLTVV.

This chain uses TRBV6-5 with TRBJ1-5; D is uncertain. The CDR3 loop spans 13 amino acids. Trimming left V 7 bases short and J 4 bases short, with 11 bases between. The germline CDR1 and CDR2 sequences are MNHEY and SVGAGI. CDR3 DNA sequence: TGTGCCAGCATTTCGACTGGGAATCAGCCCCAGCATTTT. This translates into CASISTGNQPQHF.

This chain joins TRBV10-2 and TRBJ1-6; D call uncertain. The V gene's germline CDR1 is WSHSY and CDR2 SAAADI. V lost 6 bases, J lost 5 bases, and 8 bases lay in between. This CDR3 region has 13 residues. The DNA for the CDR3 is TGCGCCAGCAGCGAACAGAATAATTCACCCCTCCACTTT. It translates to CASSEQNNSPLHF.

The chain has TRBV5-1 and TRBJ2-7, with 8 bases aligning to TRBD1. The CDR3 contains 13 residues. The J segment lost 2 bases and the V segment lost 4 bases, leaving 2 bases of the junction unmatched. From germline, CDR1 is SGHRS and CDR2 YFSETQ. CDR3 protein: CASSQTGAYEQYF. The CDR3 DNA reads as TGCGCCAGCAGCCAGACAGGGGCCTACGAGCAGTACTTC.

This sequence joins TRBV11-3 and TRBJ2-7, with D perhaps matching TRBD2 (6 bases). The CDR3 extends over 12 amino acids. CDR1 and CDR2 (germline): SGHNT, YENEEA. Trimming shortened V by 5 bases and J by 8 bases, and 13 bases separated the two germline ends. The CDR3 loop is CASSPAGTKQYF. In DNA form, the CDR3 reads TGTGCCAGCAGCCCTGCGGGAACCAAGCAGTACTTC.

This clone appeared a single time. The chain combines TRBV9 with TRBJ2-7; 11 bases match TRBD2. Losses at the gene ends were 3 bases for V and 7 bases for J; bases not matched to a gene: 6. The CDR3 totals 14 residues. Germline V lookup: CDR1 SGDLS, CDR2 YYNGEE. The CDR3 region is CASSGTSGGGEQYF. The DNA of the CDR3 is TGTGCCAGCAGCGGAACTAGCGGGGGTGGAGAGCAGTACTTC.

Notes on this clone: The sample has other DNA sequences that encode this CDR3 too. The chain is built from TRBV9 and TRBJ1-3; perhaps TRBD1 as D (6 bases). V lost 0 bases, J lost 4 bases, and 8 bases lay in between. This CDR3 spans 14 amino acids. CDR1 and CDR2 (germline): SGDLS, YYNGEE. Here the CDR3 reads CASSVAGVGNTIYF. The CDR3 DNA reads TGTGCCAGCAGCGTAGCAGGGGTCGGAAACACCATATATTTT.

This clone was detected only once. The CDR3 bases are TGCGCCAGCAGCTTGCTGTGGACAGGGGACACTGAAGCTTTCTTT. This encodes CASSLLWTGDTEAFF. The V gene is TRBV5-1, the J gene TRBJ1-1; TRBD1 matches 9 bases. The germline V gene encodes CDR1 SGHRS and CDR2 YFSETQ. The CDR3 runs 15 residues. V gave up 1 base and J gave up 3 bases; unmatched junction bases: 4.

The chain links TRBV6-1 to TRBJ2-7; 13 bases map to TRBD2. Germline CDR1 MNHNS, CDR2 SASEGT. The V and J ends lost 2 bases and 3 bases, in that order; junction bases with no gene match: 10. This CDR3 spans 18 amino acids. The CDR3 protein is CASSELGRGTSGNYEQYV. Here the CDR3 DNA reads TGTGCCAGCAGTGAACTAGGTCGCGGGACTAGCGGGAACTACGAGCAGTACGTC.

This clone was seen once. As DNA, the CDR3 is TGTGCCAGCAGCCAATTACTAGACAGGGGGCTTGGCTACACCTTC. Translating it yields CASSQLLDRGLGYTF. The chain joins TRBV3-1 (or the pseudogene TRBV3-2) to TRBJ1-2, with 10 positions matching TRBD1. After removal of 2 bases from V and 7 bases from J, the junction contained 7 bases not matched to a gene. CDR3 length equals 15 residues. The germline CDR1 and CDR2 sequences are LGHDT and YNNKEL (reference sequence).

V gene TRBV11-3 combines with J gene TRBJ2-2, with 7 positions matching TRBD2. After removal of 2 bases from V and 2 bases from J, the junction contained 5 bases not matched to a gene. The CDR3 loop spans 16 amino acids. Germline loops: CDR1 SGHNT, CDR2 YENEEA. The CDR3 region has the DNA TGTGCCAGCAGCTTAAACGGGAGGTCTAACACCGGGGAGCTGTTTTTT. It yields the protein CASSLNGRSNTGELFF.

This clone has just one count. The gene calls are TRBV5-1 and TRBJ1-6, with TRBD1 matching 8 bases. Per germline, CDR1 SGHRS and CDR2 YFSETQ. V shed 4 bases and J 4 bases; nucleotides not matched to a gene: 7. The CDR3 length is 16 residues. The CDR3 bases are TGCGCCAGCAGCACTGGACAGGGACGATATAATTCACCCCTCCACTTT. It is translated as CASSTGQGRYNSPLHF.

This CDR3 reads CASSPYSGVNSPLHF. DNA of the CDR3: TGTGCCAGCAGCCCGTACTCGGGGGTGAATTCACCCCTCCACTTT. The chain links TRBV9 to TRBJ1-6; possible D gene TRBD1, 5 bases. The V gene's germline CDR1 is SGDLS and CDR2 YYNGEE. V was clipped by 4 bases and J by 7 bases, with 15 bases between them. The CDR3 loop spans 15 amino acids.

The chain links TRBV25-1 to TRBJ1-4; 9 bases are a match to TRBD1. The V gene's germline CDR1 is MGHDK and CDR2 SYGVNS. Germline trimming cut 4 bases from V and 4 bases from J; bases unmatched to any gene: 4. The CDR3 is 15 residues long. As DNA, the CDR3 is TGTGCCAGCAGTGGGACAGGGGCTGGTAATGAAAAACTGTTTTTT. Translating it yields CASSGTGAGNEKLFF.

The V gene is TRBV10-1, the J gene TRBJ2-1; 9 positions match TRBD2. CDR1 WNHNN and CDR2 SYGVQD come from the germline V gene (reference sequence). V was clipped by 4 bases and J by 3 bases; unmatched bases: 4. This CDR3 spans 15 amino acids. DNA for the CDR3: TGCGCCAGCAGTGCGCGGGAGGGCCTCTACAATGAGCAGTTCTTC. As protein: CASSAREGLYNEQFF.

This sequence joins TRBV19 and TRBJ1-2, with 10 bases lining up with TRBD1. J gave up 0 bases and V 6 bases, and 4 bases lay outside the gene matches. The CDR3 length is 15 residues. CDR1 and CDR2 from the germline V gene are LNHDA and SQIVND (reference sequence). CDR3 in DNA: TGTGCCAGTAGGACAGGGGGCGAGGCTAACTATGGCTACACCTTC. Protein product: CASRTGGEANYGYTF. The whole variable domain, filled in from reference TRBV19 and TRBJ1-2, reads DGGITQSPKYLFRKEGQNVTLSCEQNLNHDAMYWYRQDPGQGLRLIYYSQIVNDFQKGDIAEGYSVSREKKESFPLTVTSAQKNPTAFYLCASRTGGEANYGYTFGSGTRLTVV.

This chain links TRBV19 with TRBJ2-5, with D maybe TRBD2 (6 bases). This CDR3 is 15 amino acids long. The germline gives CDR1 LNHDA, CDR2 SQIVND (reference sequence). V gave up 5 bases and J gave up 1 base, with 14 bases separating them. CDR3 region: CASSALGGIQETQYF. DNA for the CDR3: TGTGCCAGTAGTGCTCTGGGCGGGATCCAAGAGACCCAGTACTTC.